This is a list of T cell receptor beta chains from one sample in a study of blood T cell repertoires in COVID-19. Clones were sequenced by immunoSEQ multiplex PCR, and TCRdb holds only the in-frame ones, with some missing. The table records around 250,000 clones, roughly 80% of them present only once. The sample taken for sequencing was peripheral blood. These receptors originate from a woman aged 18 to 35 with acute or convalescent COVID-19. Both conserved end residues are part of each CDR3. D genes are given only for firm matches. Where a row states a size, it is once, few, many or the class of an expanded clone; other rows omit it.

clone_size,j_call,d_call,v_call,cdr3_aa,cdr3_nt
once,TRBJ1-1,TRBD1,TRBV20-1,CSASKRGTGGFMGTEAFF,TGCAGTGCTAGTAAACGGGGGACAGGGGGCTTTATGGGCACTGAAGCTTTCTTT
-,TRBJ1-2,-,TRBV28,CASWGRSDGYTF,TGTGCCAGCTGGGGGCGATCAGATGGCTACACCTTC
-,TRBJ1-4,TRBD1,TRBV11-3,CASSSSGTGGGEKLFF,TGTGCCAGCAGCTCCTCCGGGACAGGGGGCGGTGAAAAACTGTTTTTT
-,TRBJ2-1,TRBD2,TRBV7-2,CASSLGTRGAVEQFF,TGTGCCAGCAGCTTAGGGACTAGAGGCGCGGTTGAGCAGTTCTTC
-,TRBJ2-3,TRBD2,TRBV5-5,CASSLGTSGRAGTDTQYF,TGTGCCAGCAGCTTGGGCACTAGCGGGAGGGCTGGCACAGATACGCAGTATTTT
-,TRBJ1-1,TRBD1,TRBV27,CASSSSGTGGEAFF,TGTGCCAGCAGCTCATCCGGGACAGGGGGCGAAGCTTTCTTT
few,TRBJ1-6,-,TRBV14,CASSQGLASLNSPLHF,TGTGCCAGCAGCCAAGGTCTTGCCAGTTTGAATTCACCCCTCCACTTT
-,TRBJ1-4,-,TRBV14,CASSQDVHLTGNLGEKLFF,TGTGCCAGCAGCCAAGACGTCCACCTTACGGGGAATTTGGGTGAAAAACTGTTTTTT
-,TRBJ2-5,TRBD2,TRBV7-7,CASSLGAAGGNAETQYF,TGTGCTAGCAGCTTAGGGGCAGCGGGAGGAAACGCAGAGACCCAGTACTTC
-,TRBJ2-2,TRBD2,TRBV7-7,CASSPGLAANTGELFF,TGTGCTAGCAGCCCCGGACTAGCGGCGAACACCGGGGAGCTGTTTTTT
once,TRBJ2-1,TRBD2,TRBV5-1,CASSTEAGTYNEQFF,TGCGCCAGCAGCACCGAAGCGGGAACCTACAATGAGCAGTTCTTC
-,TRBJ2-7,TRBD2,TRBV15,CATSRVASGLLEQYF,TGTGCCACCAGCAGAGTTGCTAGCGGGTTGCTCGAGCAGTACTTC
-,TRBJ1-6,TRBD1,TRBV14,CASSQNRGNSPLHF,TGTGCCAGCAGCCAAAACAGGGGTAATTCACCCCTCCACTTT
-,TRBJ1-4,-,TRBV6-5,CASIRQANEKLFF,TGTGCCAGCATTCGACAAGCTAATGAAAAACTGTTTTTT
once,TRBJ2-1,TRBD1,TRBV14,CASSRKMDRGRDNEQFF,TGTGCCAGCAGCCGAAAGATGGACAGGGGGCGAGACAATGAGCAGTTCTTC
-,TRBJ2-2,-,TRBV9,CASSVGKWEPGELFF,TGTGCCAGCAGCGTAGGAAAGTGGGAGCCCGGGGAGCTGTTTTTT
-,TRBJ2-3,-,TRBV30,CAWSRWETGRGDTQYF,TGTGCCTGGAGCCGGTGGGAAACAGGTCGTGGAGATACGCAGTATTTT
-,TRBJ2-1,-,TRBV6-5,CASSTELHNEQFF,TGTGCCAGCAGTACCGAGCTCCACAATGAGCAGTTCTTC
-,TRBJ2-2,-,TRBV5-1,CASRAGSATGELFF,TGCGCCAGCAGAGCTGGGAGTGCCACCGGGGAGCTGTTTTTT
-,TRBJ2-1,TRBD2,TRBV13,CASSPRESYNEQFF,TGTGCCAGCAGCCCGCGGGAGTCCTACAATGAGCAGTTCTTC
-,TRBJ1-3,-,TRBV14,CASSRNPGGLGNTIYF,TGTGCCAGCAGCCGGAATCCCGGGGGATTAGGAAACACCATATATTTT
-,TRBJ2-1,-,TRBV27,CASSPPWVAAQYNEQFF,TGTGCCAGCAGTCCTCCTTGGGTAGCGGCTCAATACAATGAGCAGTTCTTC
-,TRBJ2-5,-,TRBV7-9,CASSFNQGSETQYF,TGTGCCAGCAGCTTCAATCAGGGTAGCGAGACCCAGTACTTC
-,TRBJ1-4,-,TRBV6-5,CASQQGTYEKLFF,TGTGCCAGCCAACAGGGCACGTATGAAAAACTGTTTTTT
-,TRBJ2-7,-,TRBV13,CASSSQGQEQYF,TGTGCCAGCAGCTCCCAGGGGCAGGAGCAGTACTTC
-,TRBJ1-5,TRBD1,TRBV27,CASSVGQGESQPQHF,TGTGCCAGCAGTGTGGGACAGGGGGAATCTCAGCCCCAGCATTTT
-,TRBJ2-1,TRBD2,TRBV5-6,CASSWGTSGRVEQFF,TGTGCCAGCAGCTGGGGGACTAGCGGGAGGGTTGAGCAGTTCTTC
-,TRBJ1-2,-,TRBV7-2,CASSLVGIVGHGYTF,TGTGCCAGCAGCTTAGTGGGAATCGTGGGGCATGGCTACACCTTC
-,TRBJ1-4,TRBD1,TRBV15,CATSRGDRGKLFF,TGTGCCACCAGCAGAGGTGACAGGGGAAAACTGTTTTTT
-,TRBJ1-6,-,TRBV3-1/TRBV3-2,CASSQDFPSQGGGSPLHF,TGTGCCAGCAGCCAAGATTTTCCGTCTCAGGGAGGCGGTTCACCCCTCCACTTT
-,TRBJ1-5,-,TRBV6-2/TRBV6-3,CASSYSRSSNQPQHF,TGTGCCAGCAGTTATTCGAGGAGTAGCAATCAGCCCCAGCATTTT
-,TRBJ1-1,-,TRBV5-6,CASSTWTVVTEAFF,TGTGCCAGCAGCACCTGGACAGTTGTCACTGAAGCTTTCTTT
-,TRBJ2-7,TRBD1,TRBV24-1,CATSGGTGTYEQYF,TGTGCCACCAGTGGGGGGACAGGGACTTACGAGCAGTACTTC
-,TRBJ1-4,-,TRBV2,CASRAGTQNNEKLFF,TGTGCCAGCAGAGCCGGGACACAAAACAATGAAAAACTGTTTTTT
-,TRBJ2-3,TRBD2,TRBV28,CASSFSGLADTDTQYF,TGTGCCAGCAGTTTCTCCGGGCTAGCGGACACAGATACGCAGTATTTT
few,TRBJ1-3,TRBD1,TRBV29-1,CSVSPGGSGNTIYF,TGCAGCGTGTCCCCAGGGGGCTCTGGAAACACCATATATTTT
once,TRBJ1-5,TRBD1,TRBV30,CAWSVGTANQPQHF,TGTGCCTGGAGTGTCGGGACAGCTAATCAGCCCCAGCATTTT
-,TRBJ2-1,TRBD2,TRBV5-8,CASSLEGGPPLEQFF,TGTGCCAGCAGCTTGGAGGGAGGGCCTCCCCTAGAGCAGTTCTTC
-,TRBJ2-1,TRBD2,TRBV6-2/TRBV6-3,CASSNRGLANEQFF,TGTGCCAGCAGTAACCGAGGACTAGCCAATGAGCAGTTCTTC
-,TRBJ2-6,TRBD2,TRBV30,CAWSAGGVGANVLTF,TGTGCCTGGAGTGCGGGGGGAGTTGGGGCCAACGTCCTGACTTTC
-,TRBJ1-6,TRBD1,TRBV5-4,CASSRDRESPLHF,TGTGCCAGCAGCCGGGACAGGGAGAGTCCCCTCCACTTT
few,TRBJ1-1,-,TRBV29-1,CSVVQFMNTEAFF,TGCAGCGTTGTGCAGTTCATGAACACTGAAGCTTTCTTT
-,TRBJ2-3,TRBD2,TRBV7-2,CASSPRTPGGTQYF,TGTGCCAGCAGCCCCCGGACCCCGGGAGGTACGCAGTATTTT
-,TRBJ2-1,-,TRBV9,CASSVVGGGYNEQFF,TGTGCCAGCAGCGTAGTGGGGGGAGGCTACAATGAGCAGTTCTTC
-,TRBJ2-1,-,TRBV29-1,CSVRESVGEQFF,TGCAGCGTTAGGGAGTCGGTGGGTGAGCAGTTCTTC
-,TRBJ1-1,-,TRBV27,CASSLLVGSNTEAFF,TGTGCCAGCAGTTTATTAGTCGGGTCGAACACTGAAGCTTTCTTT